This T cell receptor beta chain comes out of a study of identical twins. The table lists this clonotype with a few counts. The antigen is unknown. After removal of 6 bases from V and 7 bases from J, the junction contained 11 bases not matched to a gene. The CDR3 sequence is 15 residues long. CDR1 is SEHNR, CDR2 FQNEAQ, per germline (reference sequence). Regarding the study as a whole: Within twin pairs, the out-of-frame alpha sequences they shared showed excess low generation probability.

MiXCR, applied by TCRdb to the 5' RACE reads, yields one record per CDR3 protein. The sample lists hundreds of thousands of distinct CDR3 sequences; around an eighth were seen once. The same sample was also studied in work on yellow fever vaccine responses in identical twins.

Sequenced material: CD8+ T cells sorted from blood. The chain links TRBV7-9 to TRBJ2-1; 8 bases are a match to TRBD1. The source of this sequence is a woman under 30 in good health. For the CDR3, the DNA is TGTGCCAGCAGACTACCGGGACAGGTAGAGAATGAGCAGTTCTTC. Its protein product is CASRLPGQVENEQFF.